This T cell receptor beta chain was identified in a study of cytomegalovirus exposure and HLA in healthy donors. PCR was performed using 60 Vbeta and 13 Jbeta primers. The repertoire was sequenced with immunoSEQ multiplex PCR; TCRdb's copy has only in-frame clones and lacks some. This table has 150,000 to 200,000 clones, around three quarters appearing once. V lost 5 bases, J lost 4 bases, and 17 bases lay in between. The CDR3 consists of 15 residues. Germline values: CDR1 SGHTA, CDR2 FQGTGA. This clone has only one observation. Specimen: PBMCs. The source of this sequence is a woman younger than 45 in good health and CMV-seropositive. The V gene is TRBV7-3, the J gene TRBJ1-2; the D gene is possibly TRBD1 (5 bases). The CDR3 loop is CASSPHPGGSYGYTF. The CDR3 nucleotides read TGTGCCAGCAGCCCTCACCCGGGGGGGAGCTATGGCTACACCTTC.